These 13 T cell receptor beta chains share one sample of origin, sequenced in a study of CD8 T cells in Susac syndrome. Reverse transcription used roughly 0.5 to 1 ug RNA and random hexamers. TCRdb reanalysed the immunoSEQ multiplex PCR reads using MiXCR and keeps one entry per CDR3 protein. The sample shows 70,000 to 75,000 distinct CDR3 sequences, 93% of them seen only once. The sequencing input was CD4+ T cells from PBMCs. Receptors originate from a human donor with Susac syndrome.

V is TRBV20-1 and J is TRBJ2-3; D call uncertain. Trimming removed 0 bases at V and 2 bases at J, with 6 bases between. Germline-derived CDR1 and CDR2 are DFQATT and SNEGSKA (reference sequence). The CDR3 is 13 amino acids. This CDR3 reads CSARDGDTDTQYF. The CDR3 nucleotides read TGCAGTGCTAGAGATGGGGACACAGATACGCAGTATTTT.

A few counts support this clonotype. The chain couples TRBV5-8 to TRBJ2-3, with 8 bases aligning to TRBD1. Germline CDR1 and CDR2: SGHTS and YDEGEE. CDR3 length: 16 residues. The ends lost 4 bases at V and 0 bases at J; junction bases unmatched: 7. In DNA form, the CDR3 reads TGTGCCAGCAGCCCGGGACAGGCGACTAGCACAGATACGCAGTATTTT. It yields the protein CASSPGQATSTDTQYF.

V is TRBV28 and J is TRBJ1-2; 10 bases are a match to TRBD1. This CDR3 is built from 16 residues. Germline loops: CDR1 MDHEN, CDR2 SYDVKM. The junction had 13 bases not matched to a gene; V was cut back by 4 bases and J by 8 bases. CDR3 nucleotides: TGTGCCAGCAGTTGGGCCGGGACAGGGGATACAGAAGGCTACACCTTC. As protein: CASSWAGTGDTEGYTF.

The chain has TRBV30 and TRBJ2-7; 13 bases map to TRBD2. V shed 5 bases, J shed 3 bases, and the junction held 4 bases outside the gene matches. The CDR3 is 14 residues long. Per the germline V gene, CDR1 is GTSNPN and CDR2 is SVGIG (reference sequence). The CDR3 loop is CAWGGLAGFYEQYF. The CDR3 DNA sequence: TGTGCCTGGGGGGGACTAGCGGGGTTCTACGAGCAGTACTTC.

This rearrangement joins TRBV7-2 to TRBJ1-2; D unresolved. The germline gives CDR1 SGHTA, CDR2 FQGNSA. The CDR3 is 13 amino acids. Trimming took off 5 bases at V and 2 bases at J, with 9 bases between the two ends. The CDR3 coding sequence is TGTGCCAGCAGCCCGCAGGAGAACTATGGCTACACCTTC. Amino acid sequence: CASSPQENYGYTF.

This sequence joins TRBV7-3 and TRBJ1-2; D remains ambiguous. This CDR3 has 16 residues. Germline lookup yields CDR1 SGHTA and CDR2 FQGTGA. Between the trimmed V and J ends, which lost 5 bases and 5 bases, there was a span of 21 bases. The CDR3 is CASSPLPGIGNYGYTF. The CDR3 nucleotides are TGTGCCAGCAGCCCCCTCCCGGGGATTGGAAATTATGGCTACACCTTC.

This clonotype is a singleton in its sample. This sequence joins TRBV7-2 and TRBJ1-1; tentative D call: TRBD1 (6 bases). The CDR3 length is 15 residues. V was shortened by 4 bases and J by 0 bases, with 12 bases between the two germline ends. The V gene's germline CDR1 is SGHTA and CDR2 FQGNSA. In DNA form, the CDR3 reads TGTGCCAGCAGCTCAGACAGGAGCTTGAACACTGAAGCTTTCTTT. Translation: CASSSDRSLNTEAFF.

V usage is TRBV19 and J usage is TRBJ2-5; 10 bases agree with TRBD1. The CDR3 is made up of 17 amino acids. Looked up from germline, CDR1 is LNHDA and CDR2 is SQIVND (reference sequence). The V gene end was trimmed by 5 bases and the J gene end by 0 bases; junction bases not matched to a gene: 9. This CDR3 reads CASSSRDRGYDQETQYF. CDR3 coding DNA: TGTGCCAGTAGTTCCCGGGACAGGGGTTACGACCAAGAGACCCAGTACTTC.

The CDR3 reads CASSQASPTYFYGYTF. DNA of the CDR3: TGCGCCAGCAGCCAAGCCTCCCCAACGTATTTCTATGGCTACACCTTC. V and J are TRBV4-3 and TRBJ1-2; the D is unclear. The CDR3 length is 16 residues. Germline V gene data show CDR1 as LGHNA and CDR2 as YSLEER. Trimming pared 1 base from V and 4 bases from J, leaving 16 bases between.

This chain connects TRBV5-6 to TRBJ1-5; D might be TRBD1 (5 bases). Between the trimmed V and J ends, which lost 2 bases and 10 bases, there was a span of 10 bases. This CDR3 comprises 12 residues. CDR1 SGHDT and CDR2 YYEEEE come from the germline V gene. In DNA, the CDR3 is TGTGCCAGCAGCTTCGGGAGGGGACCCCAGCATTTT. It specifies CASSFGRGPQHF.

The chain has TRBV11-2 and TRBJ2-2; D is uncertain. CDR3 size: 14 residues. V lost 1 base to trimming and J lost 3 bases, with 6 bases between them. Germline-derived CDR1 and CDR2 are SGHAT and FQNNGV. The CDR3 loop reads CASSLAHYTGELFF. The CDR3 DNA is TGTGCCAGCAGCTTAGCACATTACACCGGGGAGCTGTTTTTT.

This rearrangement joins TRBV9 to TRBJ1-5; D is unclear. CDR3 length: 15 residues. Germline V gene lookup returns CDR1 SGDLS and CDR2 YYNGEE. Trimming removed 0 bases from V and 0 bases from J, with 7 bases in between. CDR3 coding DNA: TGTGCCAGCAGCGTAGCGGCAGATAGCAATCAGCCCCAGCATTTT. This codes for CASSVAADSNQPQHF.

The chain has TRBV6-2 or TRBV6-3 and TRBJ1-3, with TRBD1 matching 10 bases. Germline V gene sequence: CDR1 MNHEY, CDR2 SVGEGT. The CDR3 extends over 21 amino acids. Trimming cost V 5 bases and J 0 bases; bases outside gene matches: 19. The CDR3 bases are TGTGCCAGCAGTCCCCCTCGCGGGACAGGGGAGGACGGATACTCTGGAAACACCATATATTTT. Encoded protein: CASSPPRGTGEDGYSGNTIYF.